This is a list of T cell receptor beta chains from one sample in a study of T cell responses to AZD1222 COVID-19 vaccine. Sequenced by immunoSEQ multiplex PCR; TCRdb stores in-frame clones only, minus some. The sample lists roughly 150,000 clones, 90% to 95% occurring once. The sample here was peripheral blood, taken on day 0 of AZD1222 vaccination. The receptors derive from an adult in good health. CDR3s include the opening cysteine and the closing phenylalanine or tryptophan. D genes are given only for firm matches. Size tells how often a clone was seen (once, few, many) or the class of an expanded clone, and some rows leave it out.

V	size	J	D	CDR3	DNA
TRBV10-3	NA	TRBJ1-2	NA	CAIRTTATGDYGYTF	TGTGCCATCAGGACGACGGCAACGGGGGACTATGGCTACACCTTC
TRBV5-4	NA	TRBJ1-1	TRBD1	CASSMTGGLMNTEAFF	TGTGCCAGCAGCATGACAGGGGGCCTTATGAACACTGAAGCTTTCTTT
TRBV20-1	NA	TRBJ2-7	TRBD2	CSASAPSGGGKSYEQYF	TGCAGTGCTAGTGCTCCTAGCGGGGGGGGGAAATCCTACGAGCAGTACTTC
TRBV4-2	NA	TRBJ2-3	TRBD2	CASSLAKVSGGADTQYF	TGTGCCAGCAGCCTCGCAAAGGTTAGCGGGGGGGCAGATACGCAGTATTTT
TRBV5-6	NA	TRBJ2-7	NA	CASTLMGDEQYF	TGTGCCAGCACCCTAATGGGGGACGAGCAGTACTTC
TRBV20-1	NA	TRBJ1-1	NA	CSARDNTEAFF	TGCAGTGCTAGAGATAACACTGAAGCTTTCTTT
TRBV30	NA	TRBJ2-7	TRBD1	CAWSRTGVMYEQYF	TGTGCCTGGAGTAGGACAGGGGTAATGTACGAGCAGTACTTC
TRBV9	NA	TRBJ1-6	NA	CASSVVDDNSPLHF	TGTGCCAGCAGCGTAGTGGACGATAATTCACCCCTCCACTTT
TRBV7-2	few	TRBJ2-7	TRBD2	CASSGLAVGYEQYF	TGTGCCAGCAGCGGACTAGCAGTCGGCTACGAGCAGTACTTC
TRBV10-1	NA	TRBJ2-7	TRBD1	CASIIPRDRVYEQYF	TGCGCCAGCATTATACCCCGGGACAGGGTTTACGAGCAGTACTTC
TRBV7-9	NA	TRBJ2-3	NA	CASSLGIAPDTQYF	TGTGCCAGCAGCTTAGGTATCGCCCCAGATACGCAGTATTTT
TRBV15	once	TRBJ1-4	NA	CATSRVIGGTNEKLFF	TGTGCCACCAGCAGAGTGATCGGCGGCACTAATGAAAAACTGTTTTTT
TRBV28	NA	TRBJ1-1	NA	CASREGALNTEAFF	TGTGCCAGCAGAGAAGGGGCCTTGAACACTGAAGCTTTCTTT
TRBV4-1	NA	TRBJ2-5	NA	CASSPRPVPQETQYF	TGCGCCAGCAGCCCCAGACCGGTACCTCAAGAGACCCAGTACTTC
TRBV9	NA	TRBJ2-7	TRBD2	CASSPSGQWGEQYF	TGTGCCAGCAGCCCTAGCGGTCAGTGGGGCGAGCAGTACTTC
TRBV19	NA	TRBJ1-2	TRBD1	CASSTGTVYGYTF	TGTGCCAGTAGTACCGGGACAGTATATGGCTACACCTTC
TRBV10-2	NA	TRBJ1-5	TRBD1	CATARDRVEQPQHF	TGCGCCACCGCCAGGGACAGGGTAGAGCAGCCCCAGCATTTT
TRBV30	NA	TRBJ1-2	TRBD1	CASGTGYGYTF	TGTGCCTCCGGGACAGGCTATGGCTACACCTTC
TRBV30	NA	TRBJ2-7	NA	CAWTGRLSIYEQYF	TGTGCCTGGACCGGCCGGCTCTCCATCTACGAGCAGTACTTC
TRBV15	NA	TRBJ2-3	TRBD1	CATSSGQASAPSTDTQYF	TGTGCCACCAGCAGCGGACAGGCCTCAGCCCCTAGCACAGATACGCAGTATTTT
TRBV3-1/TRBV3-2	NA	TRBJ2-5	TRBD2	CASSHIQASGYETQYF	TGTGCCAGCAGCCATATCCAAGCTAGCGGGTATGAGACCCAGTACTTC
TRBV5-1	NA	TRBJ2-7	TRBD2	CASSLAGRGGLYEQYF	TGCGCCAGCAGCTTGGCCGGGAGGGGAGGCCTCTACGAGCAGTACTTC
TRBV9	NA	TRBJ1-3	TRBD1	CASSVERDRGNTIYF	TGTGCCAGCAGCGTAGAAAGGGACAGAGGAAACACCATATATTTT
TRBV10-3	NA	TRBJ2-2	NA	CAISGMGTNTGELFF	TGTGCCATCAGTGGGATGGGGACGAACACCGGGGAGCTGTTTTTT
TRBV6-5	NA	TRBJ2-7	TRBD1	CASSRDRGYEQYF	TGTGCCAGCAGCCGGGACAGGGGTTACGAGCAGTACTTC
TRBV29-1	NA	TRBJ2-3	TRBD2	CSVSVAGGFSQSSTDTQYF	TGCAGCGTCTCCGTAGCGGGAGGGTTCTCTCAGTCTAGCACAGATACGCAGTATTTT
TRBV24-1	NA	TRBJ1-3	NA	CATSDLTGYSGNTIYF	TGTGCCACCAGTGATTTAACAGGGTACTCTGGAAACACCATATATTTT
TRBV9	NA	TRBJ1-6	NA	CASSPALRSGDSPLHF	TGTGCCAGCAGCCCAGCCCTAAGGTCAGGGGATTCACCCCTCCACTTT
TRBV4-1	NA	TRBJ2-7	TRBD2	CASSEGLGGDEQYF	TGCGCCAGCAGCGAGGGACTAGGGGGGGACGAGCAGTACTTC
TRBV6-1	NA	TRBJ1-1	NA	CASSEIAENTEAFF	TGTGCCAGCAGTGAAATAGCGGAGAACACTGAAGCTTTCTTT
TRBV6-6	NA	TRBJ1-1	TRBD1	CASKTPGGEAFF	TGTGCCAGCAAGACCCCAGGGGGTGAAGCTTTCTTT
TRBV7-6	NA	TRBJ2-7	TRBD1	CASSLEMGGQGREQYF	TGTGCCAGCAGCTTAGAAATGGGGGGACAGGGACGCGAGCAGTACTTC
TRBV19	NA	TRBJ2-7	NA	CASSLPGAGAREQYF	TGTGCCAGTAGTCTCCCGGGGGCGGGGGCGAGGGAGCAGTACTTC
TRBV27	NA	TRBJ1-5	NA	CASMQRGGNQPQHF	TGTGCCAGCATGCAGAGGGGGGGCAATCAGCCCCAGCATTTT
TRBV6-5	NA	TRBJ2-3	NA	CASSYVGPTDTQYF	TGTGCCAGCAGTTACGTAGGCCCCACAGATACGCAGTATTTT
TRBV6-5	NA	TRBJ2-7	NA	CASSYSTTPAPYEQYF	TGTGCCAGCAGTTACTCGACGACACCGGCCCCCTACGAGCAGTACTTC
TRBV20-1	NA	TRBJ2-1	NA	CSASIGSSYNEQFF	TGCAGTGCTAGTATCGGTAGCTCCTACAATGAGCAGTTCTTC
TRBV15	NA	TRBJ2-2	NA	CATSSGRGDGELFF	TGTGCCACCAGCAGTGGGAGGGGGGACGGGGAGCTGTTTTTT
TRBV6-2/TRBV6-3	NA	TRBJ1-1	NA	CASSYFQGTEAFF	TGTGCCAGCAGTTATTTCCAAGGGACTGAAGCTTTCTTT
TRBV2	once	TRBJ1-5	TRBD1	CASSRDRISNQPQHF	TGTGCCAGCAGTCGGGACAGGATATCTAATCAGCCCCAGCATTTT
TRBV3-1/TRBV3-2	NA	TRBJ1-3	NA	CASSQGRGSGNTIYF	TGTGCCAGCAGCCAAGGTCGGGGCAGTGGAAACACCATATATTTT
TRBV7-2	NA	TRBJ2-1	NA	CASSLATSRYNEQFF	TGTGCCAGCAGCTTAGCAACTAGCAGGTACAATGAGCAGTTCTTC
TRBV4-3	NA	TRBJ1-1	NA	CASSRYFQGDLAEAFF	TGCGCCAGCAGCCGGTACTTCCAAGGGGATTTGGCTGAAGCTTTCTTT